A single sample gave rise to the 25 T cell receptor beta chains below, sequenced in a study of tumour-infiltrating T cells in Burkitt lymphoma. The protocol was immunoSEQ multiplex PCR, while the TCRdb copy is restricted to in-frame clones and leaves out a portion. This table has 3,000 to 5,000 clones, 14% appearing once. The sample taken for sequencing was tumor tissue. The receptors here all came from a human donor with Burkitt lymphoma.

This clone was picked up a small number of times. The chain employs TRBV6-5 and TRBJ1-6; TRBD1 might be the D (6 bases). CDR1 and CDR2 (germline): MNHEY, SVGAGI. Trimming shortened V by 5 bases and J by 4 bases, and 15 bases separated the two germline ends. The CDR3 consists of 16 residues. CDR3 in amino acids: CASSHWGAGYNSPLHF. The CDR3 region has the DNA TGTGCCAGCAGTCACTGGGGGGCTGGATATAATTCACCCCTCCACTTT.

The chain joins TRBV9 to TRBJ1-2; possible D gene TRBD1, 5 bases. The CDR3 has 12 amino acids. Germline loops: CDR1 SGDLS, CDR2 YYNGEE. Trimming removed 4 bases from V and 7 bases from J, with 11 bases in between. CDR3 DNA sequence: TGTGCCAGCAGCCCTGGGGGAGGTGGCTACACCTTC. As protein: CASSPGGGGYTF.

This rearrangement joins TRBV30 to TRBJ1-1; weak D call: TRBD1 (6 bases). This CDR3 region has 13 residues. Per germline, CDR1 GTSNPN and CDR2 SVGIG (reference sequence). V was trimmed by 3 bases and J by 5 bases, leaving 13 bases between them. DNA of the CDR3: TGTGCCTGGAGGGGACAACCCGGGACTGAAGCTTTCTTT. Amino acid sequence: CAWRGQPGTEAFF.

The rearrangement joins TRBV5-1 to TRBJ2-7; D could derive from TRBD1 or TRBD2 (6 bases each). V was cut by 0 bases and J by 5 bases, with 18 bases left in between. The CDR3 is 16 amino acids. In germline, CDR1 is SGHRS, CDR2 YFSETQ. The CDR3 loop reads CASSLAGGRRDNEQYF. CDR3 nucleotide sequence: TGCGCCAGCAGCTTGGCTGGGGGCCGGCGGGATAACGAGCAGTACTTC.

In its sample, this clone was seen a few times. This rearrangement joins TRBV28 to TRBJ1-2; D remains ambiguous. V was clipped by 1 base and J by 1 base, with 4 bases between them. The CDR3 has 13 amino acids. The germline gives CDR1 MDHEN, CDR2 SYDVKM. CDR3 DNA sequence: TGTGCCAGCAGTTTATTCAGTAACTATGGCTACACCTTC. Translation: CASSLFSNYGYTF.

The chain employs TRBV5-1 and TRBJ2-2, with D tentatively TRBD2 (6 bases). Germline loops: CDR1 SGHRS, CDR2 YFSETQ. The CDR3 is 17 residues long. V lost 4 bases, J lost 4 bases, and 20 bases lay in between. CDR3 bases: TGCGCCAGCAGCGCAGCTAGCGATTCACCGGGCACCGGGGAGCTGTTTTTT. Protein: CASSAASDSPGTGELFF.

With regard to this clone: Other DNA sequences within the sample encode an identical CDR3. This chain joins TRBV5-6 and TRBJ1-1; D is possibly TRBD1 (5 bases). CDR1 and CDR2 (germline): SGHDT, YYEEEE. Between the trimmed V and J ends, which lost 5 bases and 5 bases, there was a span of 19 bases. CDR3 size: 15 residues. CDR3 sequence reads: CASRTPGLKNTEAFF. Here the CDR3 DNA reads TGTGCCAGCAGGACTCCGGGACTGAAGAATACTGAAGCTTTCTTT. The variable domain in full, completed from reference TRBV5-6 and TRBJ1-1, reads DAGVTQSPTHLIKTRGQQVTLRCSPKSGHDTVSWYQQALGQGPQFIFQYYEEEERQRGNFPDRFSGHQFPNYSSELNVNALLLGDSALYLCASRTPGLKNTEAFFGQGTRLTVV.

This clone has a handful of counts. This chain connects TRBV2 to TRBJ1-3, with D unresolved. Germline CDR1 and CDR2: SNHLY and FYNNEI. The CDR3 has 13 residues. V gave up 5 bases and J gave up 0 bases, with 5 bases separating them. The CDR3 region is CASSSFSGNTIYF. The DNA of the CDR3 is TGTGCCAGCAGTTCCTTCTCTGGAAACACCATATATTTT.

Note on this clone: A read error may account for a junction end that differs from germline. The chain recombines TRBV30 with TRBJ1-1; 7 bases agree with TRBD1. The germline CDR1 and CDR2 sequences are GTSNPN and SVGIG (reference sequence). The CDR3 sequence is 14 residues long. The CDR3 sequence is CAWTAGGSNIEAFF. The CDR3 coding sequence is TGTGCCTGGACGGCAGGGGGTTCGAACATTGAAGCTTTCTTT. Using reference TRBV30 and TRBJ1-1 for the parts outside the CDR3, the full variable domain is SQTIHQWPATLVQPVGSPLSLECTVEGTSNPNLYWYRQAAGRGLQLLFYSVGIGQISSEVPQNLSASRPQDRQFILSSKKLLLSDSGFYLCAWTAGGSNIEAFFGQGTRLTVV.

This clone turned up a few times. The genes are TRBV27 and TRBJ1-2, with D possibly being TRBD1 (6 bases). V was trimmed by 2 bases and J by 8 bases, leaving 12 bases between them. This CDR3 is 13 amino acids long. CDR1 is MNHEY, CDR2 SMNVEV, per germline (reference sequence). This CDR3 is CASSLQGLYGYTF. Here the CDR3 DNA reads TGTGCCAGCAGTTTACAGGGGCTTTACGGCTACACCTTC.

This clone was detected a few times. The chain employs TRBV27 and TRBJ2-7; D is perhaps TRBD2 (5 bases). V lost 7 bases and J lost 2, with 12 bases in between. Germline V CDR1 and CDR2: MNHEY, SMNVEV (reference sequence). The CDR3 covers 13 residues. The CDR3 region is CASKRGPTYEQYF. The CDR3 nucleotides are TGTGCCAGCAAACGCGGGCCTACCTACGAGCAGTACTTC.

This clone came up a few times. The rearrangement uses TRBV9 and TRBJ1-1; TRBD1 might be the D (6 bases). With 7 bases removed from V and 4 bases from J, the gap between germline ends came to 11 bases. In germline, CDR1 is SGDLS, CDR2 YYNGEE. The CDR3 runs to 12 residues. The CDR3, as DNA: TGTGCCAGCGGAGGGGGGATCACTGAAGCTTTCTTT. This codes for CASGGGITEAFF.

The chain links TRBV27 to TRBJ2-5, with 12 nucleotides matching TRBD1. After removal of 6 bases from V and 5 bases from J, the junction contained 7 bases not matched to a gene. The CDR3 totals 15 residues. Germline V gene lookup returns CDR1 MNHEY and CDR2 SMNVEV (reference sequence). This CDR3 reads CASSTGTGGQETQYF. As DNA, the CDR3 is TGTGCCAGCAGCACCGGGACAGGGGGCCAGGAGACCCAGTACTTC.

This clone has more than one count but fewer than ten. The chain carries TRBV18 and TRBJ1-1, with 7 bases fitting TRBD1. There are 11 residues in the CDR3. CDR1 and CDR2 from the germline V gene are KGHSH and LQKENI. V lost 5 bases, J lost 11 bases, and 5 bases stayed unmatched. For the CDR3, the DNA is TGTGCCAGCTCATCAGGACAGGACGCTTTCTTT. It specifies CASSSGQDAFF.

The V gene is TRBV9, the J gene TRBJ2-1, with TRBD2 matching over 10 bases. V lost 0 bases and J lost 9; bases outside the gene matches: 6. CDR1 SGDLS and CDR2 YYNGEE come from the germline V gene. This CDR3 contains 15 residues. CDR3 nucleotides: TGTGCCAGCAGCGTAGCTATGGTAGCGGGGGGTGAGCAGTTCTTC. Translation: CASSVAMVAGGEQFF. Together with reference TRBV9 and TRBJ2-1, the CDR3 gives the full variable domain: DSGVTQTPKHLITATGQRVTLRCSPRSGDLSVYWYQQSLDQGLQFLIQYYNGEERAKGNILERFSAQQFPDLHSELNLSSLELGDSALYFCASSVAMVAGGEQFFGPGTRLTVL.

The rearrangement links TRBV5-4 to TRBJ1-3; 8 nucleotides line up with TRBD1. V lost 4 bases, J lost 0 bases, and 6 bases stayed unmatched. CDR1 is SGHNT and CDR2 is YYREEE in the germline V gene (reference sequence). The CDR3 loop spans 16 amino acids. CDR3 region: CASSTFGQGSGNTIYF. The CDR3 bases are TGTGCCAGCAGCACATTCGGACAGGGCTCTGGAAACACCATATATTTT.

In DNA form, the CDR3 reads TGTGCCAGCAGCTTGACAGGGGGAGACGTCCTGACTTTC. It yields the protein CASSLTGGDVLTF. The chain links TRBV5-4 to TRBJ2-6; 8 nucleotides match TRBD1. V lost 1 base, J lost 11 bases, and 2 bases stayed unmatched. This CDR3 contains 13 residues. The germline V gene encodes CDR1 SGHNT and CDR2 YYREEE (reference sequence). Full variable domain (remainder filled in from reference TRBV5-4 and TRBJ2-6): ETGVTQSPTHLIKTRGQQVTLRCSSQSGHNTVSWYQQALGQGPQFIFQYYREEENGRGNFPPRFSGLQFPNYSSELNVNALELDDSALYLCASSLTGGDVLTFGAGSRLTVL.

Only a few counts were recorded for this clone. The chain couples TRBV6-6 to TRBJ2-5; D gene uncertain. Trimming left V 2 bases short and J 10 bases short, with 17 bases between. Germline V gene sequence: CDR1 MNHNY, CDR2 SVGAGI (reference sequence). This CDR3 comprises 14 residues. CDR3 sequence: CASSYAGPSGGQYF. The CDR3 region has the DNA TGTGCCAGCAGTTACGCCGGACCCTCAGGCGGCCAGTACTTC.

The sample holds a few counts of this clone. This chain joins TRBV2 and TRBJ1-3; possibly TRBD1 for D (5 bases). This CDR3 is built from 12 residues. The germline CDR1 and CDR2 sequences are SNHLY and FYNNEI. The V gene lost 7 bases and the J gene lost 7 bases, with 11 bases spanning the gap. The DNA for the CDR3 is TGTGCCAGCAAGGCAGGGAGGAACACCATATATTTT. Its protein is CASKAGRNTIYF.

The chain is built from TRBV5-1 and TRBJ2-5; 12 bases match TRBD2. The CDR3 has 18 residues. Germline V gives CDR1 SGHRS, CDR2 YFSETQ. J gave up 0 bases and V 7 bases, and 13 bases lay outside the gene matches. CDR3 loop: CASAPGTSGSYDQETQYF. The DNA of the CDR3 is TGCGCCAGCGCCCCTGGGACTAGCGGGTCTTACGACCAAGAGACCCAGTACTTC.

The rearrangement uses TRBV7-9 and TRBJ1-2, with 12 bases that match TRBD1. CDR1 and CDR2 (germline): SEHNR, FQNEAQ (reference sequence). J was trimmed by 10 bases and V by 7 bases; bases with no gene match: 10. CDR3 length equals 14 residues. CDR3 coding DNA: TGTGCCAGCAACCGGGACAGGGGGCCACATGACTACACCTTC. Amino acid sequence: CASNRDRGPHDYTF.

The rearrangement uses TRBV4-2 and TRBJ2-1; TRBD2 matches 11 bases. The germline gives CDR1 LGHNA, CDR2 YNFKEQ. The V segment lost 5 bases and the J segment 0 bases; nucleotides outside the gene matches: 9. The CDR3 spans 18 residues. The CDR3 is CASSAGLAGGLSYNEQFF. The CDR3, as DNA: TGTGCCAGCAGCGCGGGTCTAGCGGGGGGCCTCTCCTACAATGAGCAGTTCTTC.

The gene calls are TRBV7-8 and TRBJ1-2; weak D call: TRBD1 (6 bases). The V end was cut by 0 bases, the J end by 4 bases, with 12 bases between. Germline loops: CDR1 SGHVS, CDR2 FQNEAQ. This CDR3 region has 15 residues. CDR3 bases: TGTGCCAGCAGCTTAGCGGGGACACAGCTCTATGGCTACACCTTC. Its protein is CASSLAGTQLYGYTF.

The chain employs TRBV7-2 and TRBJ2-7; TRBD1 is a possible D gene (6 bases). There are 12 residues in the CDR3. V dropped 4 bases and J dropped 3 bases, with 7 bases sitting between them. Germline-derived CDR1 and CDR2 are SGHTA and FQGNSA. CDR3 sequence: CASSWDNYEQYF. In nucleotides, the CDR3 is TGTGCCAGCAGCTGGGACAACTACGAGCAGTACTTC.

The rearrangement joins TRBV5-1 to TRBJ2-2; 8 bases match TRBD1. This CDR3 has 15 amino acids. Germline CDR1 SGHRS, CDR2 YFSETQ. V shed 4 bases, J shed 1 base, and the junction held 3 bases outside the gene matches. The CDR3 sequence is CASSNGQGNTGELFF. CDR3 bases: TGCGCCAGCAGCAACGGACAGGGGAACACCGGGGAGCTGTTTTTT.